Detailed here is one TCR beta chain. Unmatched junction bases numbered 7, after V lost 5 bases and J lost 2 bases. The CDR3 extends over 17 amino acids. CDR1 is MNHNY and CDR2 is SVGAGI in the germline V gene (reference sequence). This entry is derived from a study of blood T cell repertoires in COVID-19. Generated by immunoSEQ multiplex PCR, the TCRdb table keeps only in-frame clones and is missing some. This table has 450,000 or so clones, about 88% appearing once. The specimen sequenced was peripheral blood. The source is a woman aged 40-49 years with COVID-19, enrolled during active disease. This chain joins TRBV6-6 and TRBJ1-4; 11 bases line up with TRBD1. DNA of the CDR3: TGTGCCAGCAGTCGCGGACAGGGGGCTGCTACTAATGAAAAACTGTTTTTT. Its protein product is CASSRGQGAATNEKLFF.